This TCR beta chain appears in the sequencing data of a study of metastatic and nonmetastatic thyroid tumors. Study in general: For malignant and benign thyroid patients, tumor or nodule tissue and blood were the sources whose repertoires were compared.

Per the study methods: The distant-metastasis classifier for papillary thyroid cancer was built from CDR3 differences across clinicopathological groups. TCRdb re-analyzed the PCR reads using MiXCR. TCRdb's processing, not the study's, gives the V and J calls here. The data contain more than 10,000 clones, roughly 28% of them singletons. As concerns this clone: Its specificity is not known.

This CDR3 has 14 amino acids. Germline V gene data show CDR1 as MNHEY and CDR2 as SMNVEV (reference sequence). J gave up 4 bases and V 6 bases, and 8 bases lay outside the gene matches. Patients were all untreated before their thyroid surgery. Study findings and constraints: Versus benign nodules, malignant thyroid tumors reportedly had significantly higher TCR beta diversity, in blood and tumor.

The clonotype comes from a female donor with papillary thyroid cancer or a benign thyroid nodule (not recorded which). Some clones in this sample may be carry-over from other donors' samples. The chain links TRBV27 to TRBJ1-2, with 7 bases matching TRBD1. The sequencing input was tumor tissue. The CDR3 sequence: CASRLAGQSYGYTF. For the CDR3, the DNA is TGTGCCAGCAGACTAGCGGGACAGAGCTATGGCTACACCTTC.